These T cell receptor beta chains were read from a single sample in a study of cytomegalovirus exposure and HLA in healthy donors. The method was immunoSEQ multiplex PCR; TCRdb's version includes in-frame clones alone and lacks a portion of them. The table shows approximately 190,000 clones, with over 80% occurring only once. The sample taken for sequencing was PBMCs. The receptors here all came from a man aged 40-50 years in good health and CMV-seropositive. Each CDR3 is given with its conserved first and last residue. Fields, in order: D gene, J gene, clone size, V gene, CDR3 DNA, CDR3 protein. The D gene is left open where the match is weak. Clone size, where shown, is once, few, many, or a class for clones that have expanded.

.	TRBJ2-7	.	TRBV9	TGTGCCAGCAGCGTCGGGACTGGCCAAACCTACGAGCAGTACTTC	CASSVGTGQTYEQYF
TRBD1	TRBJ2-7	.	TRBV28	TGTGCCAGCAGTTTTGAATGGGGACAGGGCTCCTACGAGCAGTACTTC	CASSFEWGQGSYEQYF
.	TRBJ1-1	.	TRBV7-2	TGTGCCAGCAGCGTACGGAGGGTGAACACTGAAGCTTTCTTT	CASSVRRVNTEAFF
TRBD1	TRBJ1-2	.	TRBV11-2	TGTGCCAGCAGCTTAGGCGGGACAGGGGTTCGATATGGCTACACCTTC	CASSLGGTGVRYGYTF
.	TRBJ1-1	once	TRBV27	TGTGCCAGCAGGGGAGAGAACACTGAAGCTTTCTTT	CASRGENTEAFF
TRBD1	TRBJ1-2	.	TRBV7-3	TGTGCCAGCAGCTATGGACAGGGGCCAGCTAACTATGGCTACACCTTC	CASSYGQGPANYGYTF
.	TRBJ1-3	.	TRBV7-2	TGTGCCAGCAGCGGCCCGTTCGAGGACAGAAAGGGAAACACCATATATTTT	CASSGPFEDRKGNTIYF
.	TRBJ2-5	.	TRBV6-1	TGTGCCAGCAGAATCGGAGTCCTCACCCAGTACTTC	CASRIGVLTQYF
TRBD1	TRBJ1-4	once	TRBV6-1	TGTGCCAGCAGTCTGGACAGGGTCGAAGAAAAACTGTTTTTT	CASSLDRVEEKLFF
.	TRBJ1-2	few	TRBV5-4	TGTGCCAGCAGCTTGGCAGGGATGAATGGCTACACCTTC	CASSLAGMNGYTF
.	TRBJ2-5	.	TRBV7-7	TGTGCTAGCAGCTTATCCGGATGGGGCAGTCAAGAGACCCAGTACTTC	CASSLSGWGSQETQYF
TRBD1	TRBJ1-4	once	TRBV2	TGTGCCAGCAGCGACTTCGGGACAGGGTCCCGAAAACTGTTTTTT	CASSDFGTGSRKLFF